One and the same sample provided the 20 T cell receptor beta chains below, sequenced in a study of immune characterization of retroperitoneal liposarcoma. Using its own MiXCR run on the PCR reads, TCRdb lists one record per CDR3 protein. This table holds several thousand distinct CDR3 sequences, more than 35% found once. What was sequenced was tumor tissue. These TCRs come from a male donor with retroperitoneal liposarcoma.

The table lists this clonotype with a few counts. The chain recombines TRBV7-8 with TRBJ2-1, with D perhaps given as TRBD1 or TRBD2 (5 bases each). The germline CDR1 and CDR2 sequences are SGHVS and FQNEAQ. The V end was cut by 1 base, the J end by 10 bases, with 8 bases between. This CDR3 has 12 residues. Here the CDR3 DNA reads TGTGCCAGCAGCTTAGTGAGGGGCGAGCAGTTCTTC. It yields the protein CASSLVRGEQFF.

This clonotype was found a few times. The gene calls are TRBV7-2 and TRBJ2-1; 10 bases line up with TRBD2. The J call may be mistaken, given a closer DNA end match to TRBJ2-7. Germline V gene sequence: CDR1 SGHTA, CDR2 FQGNSA. The CDR3 has 17 residues. CDR3 residues: CASSLALLAGEKYEQYF. CDR3 sequence (DNA): TGTGCCAGCAGCTTAGCTCTCCTAGCGGGAGAAAAGTACGAGCAGTACTTC.

This clonotype occurred many times. The chain employs TRBV7-2 and TRBJ2-3, with 7 bases aligning to TRBD2. This CDR3 is 14 amino acids long. Germline lookup yields CDR1 SGHTA and CDR2 FQGNSA. After removal of 2 bases from V and 6 bases from J, the junction contained 5 bases not matched to a gene. The CDR3 DNA follows: TGTGCCAGCAGCTTATGGGGACTATCCGATACGCAGTATTTT. Protein: CASSLWGLSDTQYF.

This clonotype came up a few times. The chain couples TRBV6-5 to TRBJ2-1; D may correspond to TRBD1 or TRBD2 (5 bases each). V lost 0 bases and J 6 bases, leaving 12 bases between the germline ends. The germline CDR1 and CDR2 sequences are MNHEY and SVGAGI. There are 15 residues in the CDR3. CDR3 nucleotides: TGTGCCAGCAGTTACTCCGGGACCCCACCCAATGAGCAGTTCTTC. Protein: CASSYSGTPPNEQFF.

The V call is TRBV6-5, the J call TRBJ2-1; D is undetermined. Germline CDR1 and CDR2: MNHEY and SVGAGI. This CDR3 is 16 amino acids long. Trimming cost V 5 bases and J 0 bases, with 14 bases left between them. CDR3 residues: CASSRKAGSSYNEQFF. CDR3 DNA sequence: TGTGCCAGCAGTCGTAAGGCAGGCAGCTCCTACAATGAGCAGTTCTTC.

The V and J genes are TRBV12-3 or TRBV12-4 and TRBJ2-5; a weak D match, TRBD2 (5 bases). The J call may be mistaken, given a closer DNA end match to TRBJ2-1. This CDR3 region has 12 residues. This CDR3 is CASSGRGNEQFF. DNA of the CDR3: TGTGCCAGCAGCGGTCGCGGGAATGAGCAGTTCTTC.

The chain recombines TRBV12-3 or TRBV12-4 with TRBJ2-1; D unresolved. V dropped 0 bases and J dropped 7 bases, with 7 bases sitting between them. The CDR3 runs 13 residues. CDR3 protein: CASSLAQFNEQFF. The CDR3 DNA reads TGTGCCAGCAGTTTAGCCCAGTTTAATGAGCAGTTCTTC.

CDR3: CASSYSGTDTQYF. The DNA for the CDR3 is TGTGCCAGCAGTTACAGCGGCACAGATACGCAGTATTTT. V and J are TRBV6-6 and TRBJ2-3; no definite D call. The CDR3 loop spans 13 amino acids. V gave up 2 bases and J gave up 1 base, with 4 bases separating them. Germline V lookup: CDR1 MNHNY, CDR2 SVGAGI (reference sequence).

This clonotype came up a few times. The chain is built from TRBV6-1 and TRBJ2-7, with D possibly matching TRBD1 (6 bases). The better agreement between TRBJ2-1 and the DNA end casts doubt on the J call. The CDR3 has 15 residues. Germline V gene data show CDR1 as MNHNS and CDR2 as SASEGT. CDR3 bases: TGTGCCAGCAGATTCACAGGGCAATATCGCTACGAGCAGTTCTTC. Translating it yields CASRFTGQYRYEQFF.

This rearrangement joins TRBV4-1 to TRBJ1-2, with 12 bases aligning to TRBD1. This CDR3 contains 19 residues. Germline CDR1 MGHRA, CDR2 YSYEKL. Trimming took 0 bases from V and 3 from J; bases not matched to a gene: 11. In nucleotides, the CDR3 is TGCGCCAGCAGCCAAGAACCATTGGGGACAGGGGGCGCGGACTATGGCTACACCTTC. It is translated as CASSQEPLGTGGADYGYTF.

The sample holds many counts of this clonotype. The V call is TRBV12-3 or TRBV12-4, the J call TRBJ2-3, with 16 positions matching TRBD2. V gave up 6 bases and J gave up 0 bases; unmatched junction bases: 9. The CDR3 covers 19 residues. CDR3 DNA sequence: TGTGCCAGCAGCTTTGGGACTAGCGGGGGGGGAACTAGCACAGATACGCAGTATTTT. This encodes CASSFGTSGGGTSTDTQYF.

The chain is built from TRBV6-1 and TRBJ2-3, with 10 bases that match TRBD1. V gave up 5 bases and J gave up 4 bases; unmatched junction bases: 3. Looked up from germline, CDR1 is MNHNS and CDR2 is SASEGT. This CDR3 contains 14 residues. The CDR3 DNA follows: TGTGCCAGCAGTAGACAGGGGGCCCCAGATACGCAGTATTTT. Translated, it gives CASSRQGAPDTQYF.

This clonotype was detected only a few times. This chain joins TRBV27 and TRBJ2-1; 14 nucleotides align to TRBD2. The V and J ends lost 6 bases and 4 bases, in that order; junction bases with no gene match: 5. The germline CDR1 and CDR2 sequences are MNHEY and SMNVEV (reference sequence). CDR3 length equals 16 residues. CDR3 DNA sequence: TGTGCCAGCAGCAAGACTAGCGGGAGGGGGTACAATGAGCAGTTCTTC. Amino acid sequence: CASSKTSGRGYNEQFF.

This clonotype occurred a few times. This chain connects TRBV6-1 to TRBJ2-5, with D maybe TRBD1 (5 bases). The CDR3 is 14 residues long. The V end lost 4 bases, the J end lost 0 bases, and 9 bases lay between the germline ends. Germline CDR1 is MNHNS and CDR2 is SASEGT. The CDR3 DNA follows: TGTGCCAGCAGTGTGTGGGGCTACCAAGAGACCCAGTACTTC. Translated, it gives CASSVWGYQETQYF.

This clonotype is judged medium-sized. A much larger clone lies one base from this, so it may be a read error. The chain links TRBV6-1 to TRBJ2-1, with D possibly being TRBD1 or TRBD2 (5 bases each). Matching the DNA end better, TRBJ2-7 makes the J call doubtful. Germline-derived CDR1 and CDR2 are MNHNS and SASEGT. CDR3 length: 15 residues. The CDR3 DNA reads as TGTGCCAGCAGTGAAGGGGACCCAAGCTCCTACGAGCAGTACTTC. Its protein is CASSEGDPSSYEQYF.

This chain joins TRBV28 and TRBJ2-1; 12 nucleotides line up with TRBD2. V shed 3 bases, J shed 6 bases, and the junction held 6 bases outside the gene matches. The CDR3 has 16 residues. Germline V gives CDR1 MDHEN, CDR2 SYDVKM. The CDR3 spells CASSFLAGGPFNEQFF. As DNA, the CDR3 is TGTGCCAGCAGTTTCCTAGCGGGAGGGCCCTTCAATGAGCAGTTCTTC.

In its sample, this clonotype ranks as medium-sized. Possible read error: a much larger clone is one base away. The rearrangement uses TRBV6-1 and TRBJ2-1; TRBD1 agrees at 8 bases. The DNA end lines up better with TRBJ2-7; the J call may be wrong. Germline CDR1 reads MNHNS; CDR2 reads SASEGT. The CDR3 consists of 17 residues. The CDR3 reads CASSEEGHRQGMDEQYF. CDR3 DNA: TGTGCCAGCAGTGAAGAAGGCCATAGACAGGGGATGGACGAGCAGTACTTC.

The V call is TRBV11-1, the J call TRBJ2-2, with 10 bases aligning to TRBD2. J lost 8 bases, V lost 2 bases, and 5 bases had no gene match. Germline V gene data show CDR1 as SGHAT and CDR2 as FQDESV (reference sequence). This CDR3 spans 15 amino acids. CDR3 sequence: CASSLLAGAAGELFF. For the CDR3, the DNA is TGTGCCAGCAGCTTACTAGCGGGAGCAGCAGGGGAGCTGTTTTTT.

This clonotype was observed a handful of times. This chain's CDR3 is CASSSPGSRNEQFF. CDR3 coding DNA: TGTGCCAGCAGTTCTCCCGGGAGTAGGAATGAGCAGTTCTTC. This chain connects TRBV6-6 to TRBJ2-1; the D gene is possibly TRBD2 (6 bases). The CDR3 is made up of 14 amino acids. The germline CDR1 and CDR2 sequences are MNHNY and SVGAGI (reference sequence). Deletions cut 4 bases from V and 7 bases from J, with 14 bases between.

The gene calls are TRBV7-2 and TRBJ2-3; 8 nucleotides align to TRBD2. CDR1 and CDR2 from the germline V gene are SGHTA and FQGNSA. The trim removed 5 bases at V and 2 bases at J, leaving 9 bases unmatched. The CDR3 length is 16 residues. The chain's CDR3 is CASSPRVAGNTDTQYF. The CDR3 region has the DNA TGTGCCAGCAGCCCCCGGGTAGCGGGGAACACAGATACGCAGTATTTT.